This record covers a single T cell receptor beta chain. Its cognate antigen is unknown. The data belong to a study of CD8+CD57+ T cells in acquired aplastic anemia. Background on the study: Sorted CD4+ and CD8+ cell DNA averaged 3.2 ug.

Broader study findings: A significant difference in CD8+ Simpson's diversity between patients and controls was not found. The number of CD8+ CDR3 sequences shared by patients and controls was under 35.

Patients sequenced had flow cytometry evidence of CD8+CD57+ cell expansion. TCR beta VDJ combinations and CDR3 sequences were profiled from genomic DNA. TCRdb re-derived calls from the reads in MiXCR, one entry per CDR3 protein. The table includes some 200,000 distinct CDR3 sequences, approximately 60% detected once. The sequenced sample consisted of sorted CD4+, CD8+, or CD8+CD57+ T cells (not recorded which) from PBMCs. The sequence derives from a human donor with aplastic anemia.

The CDR3 here is CASSYSVRLQETQYF. The CDR3 DNA reads TGTGCCAGCAGTTACTCAGTCAGACTCCAAGAGACCCAGTACTTC. The V call is TRBV6-1, the J call TRBJ2-5; D gene ambiguous. The V and J ends lost 5 bases and 1 base respectively, with 14 bases between them. The CDR3 sequence is 15 residues long. Looked up from germline, CDR1 is MNHNS and CDR2 is SASEGT.